The clone carrying this T cell receptor (beta chain) was detected only a few times. The V and J ends lost 3 bases and 3 bases, in that order; junction bases with no gene match: 7. From germline, CDR1 is SGHRS and CDR2 YFSETQ. The CDR3 runs 16 residues. The data are from a study of identical twins. TCRdb reprocessed the 5' RACE reads via MiXCR and lists one record per CDR3 protein. The sample includes approximately 230,000 distinct CDR3 sequences, 6.5% of them seen just once. The same data also went into a second study, on T cells expressing NK-cell markers. Per that paper: The study drew TCR beta repertoires from sorted CD3+CD56+NKG2C+, CD3+CD56+NKG2C- and CD3+CD56-NKG2C+ T cells. Dominant NKG2C+ clonotype frequencies of roughly 1.0-8% of CD8+ T cells were measured in about six donors.

The chain combines TRBV5-1 with TRBJ2-1; the match to TRBD2 covers 9 bases. The source is a woman aged 18-29 years in good health. The sample comprised CD8+ T cells sorted from blood. The CDR3 protein is CASSSALAGVYNEQFF. Here the CDR3 DNA reads TGCGCCAGCAGCTCGGCCTTAGCGGGAGTCTACAATGAGCAGTTCTTC.